This entry lists 25 T cell receptor beta chains sequenced from one sample in a study of cytomegalovirus exposure and HLA in healthy donors. The study ran its PCR with 60 Vbeta and 13 Jbeta primers. Libraries were prepared by immunoSEQ multiplex PCR; TCRdb keeps only in-frame clonotypes and omits some of them. The sample contains more than 85,000 clones, around 70% of which appear only once. Sequencing was performed on PBMCs. Receptors originate from a man between 40 and 49 years old in good health and CMV-seronegative.

The CDR3 sequence: CASGDRVRTGNTIYF. CDR3 nucleotide sequence: TGTGCCAGCGGGGACAGGGTACGTACTGGAAACACCATATATTTT. The rearrangement links TRBV2 to TRBJ1-3; TRBD1 agrees at 9 bases. CDR1 is SNHLY and CDR2 is FYNNEI in the germline V gene. V dropped 8 bases and J dropped 2; count of bases not matched to a gene: 7. The CDR3 is 15 residues long.

V gene TRBV5-6 combines with J gene TRBJ1-2; D is unresolved. Germline CDR1 reads SGHDT; CDR2 reads YYEEEE. V lost 4 bases and J 9 bases, leaving 13 bases between the germline ends. The CDR3 contains 12 residues. CDR3 sequence reads: CASSSTPGSYTF. The CDR3 DNA sequence: TGTGCCAGCAGCAGCACCCCGGGGAGCTACACCTTC.

This chain joins TRBV9 and TRBJ1-4, with a tentative D call TRBD1 (6 bases). There are 15 residues in the CDR3. Germline values: CDR1 SGDLS, CDR2 YYNGEE. Trimming shortened V by 3 bases and J by 4 bases, and 13 bases separated the two germline ends. This CDR3 reads CASSAVQGNNEKLFF. CDR3 sequence (DNA): TGTGCCAGCAGCGCGGTACAGGGAAATAATGAAAAACTGTTTTTT.

This chain joins TRBV19 and TRBJ1-5; maybe TRBD1 (6 bases). Looked up from germline, CDR1 is LNHDA and CDR2 is SQIVND (reference sequence). The CDR3 totals 16 residues. Trimming removed 6 bases at V and 1 base at J, with 16 bases between. Here the CDR3 reads CASSKEWDTSNQPQHF. The CDR3, as DNA: TGTGCCAGTAGCAAAGAATGGGACACCAGCAATCAGCCCCAGCATTTT.

This chain connects TRBV27 to TRBJ2-2; the D is unclear. Germline V gene data show CDR1 as MNHEY and CDR2 as SMNVEV (reference sequence). CDR3 length equals 11 residues. The ends were cut back, 6 bases at V and 7 bases at J, with 6 bases in the middle. The chain's CDR3 is CASSTGGELFF. The CDR3, as DNA: TGTGCCAGCAGCACCGGCGGGGAGCTGTTTTTT.

This chain joins TRBV6-5 and TRBJ2-5, with TRBD1 identical over 12 bases. The DNA end lines up better with TRBJ2-7; the J call may be wrong. CDR3 length: 15 amino acids. Germline V gene sequence: CDR1 MNHEY, CDR2 SVGAGI. In nucleotides, the CDR3 is TGTGCCAGCAGTTGGGGACAGGGGGCCCCCCACGAGCAGTACTTC. It is translated as CASSWGQGAPHEQYF.

The chain couples TRBV29-1 to TRBJ2-5; a possible D gene is TRBD2 (7 bases). CDR1 SQVTM and CDR2 ANQGSEA come from the germline V gene. The CDR3 is 12 amino acids. V was cut by 6 bases and J by 5 bases, with 13 bases left in between. CDR3 nucleotides: TGCAGCGTCGGGGGGCGCCCCGAGACCCAGTACTTC. Amino acids: CSVGGRPETQYF.

V gene TRBV4-1 combines with J gene TRBJ2-7, with TRBD1 identical over 7 bases. This CDR3 is 15 amino acids long. The germline CDR1 and CDR2 sequences are MGHRA and YSYEKL. The trim removed 1 base at V and 4 bases at J, leaving 7 bases unmatched. The CDR3 region is CASSQVQQGKYEQYF. CDR3 bases: TGCGCCAGCAGCCAAGTTCAACAGGGGAAGTACGAGCAGTACTTC.

This chain connects TRBV2 to TRBJ2-7, with 10 bases that match TRBD1. V dropped 6 bases and J dropped 6; count of bases not matched to a gene: 8. The CDR3 contains 14 residues. CDR1 SNHLY and CDR2 FYNNEI come from the germline V gene. The CDR3 sequence: CASRRTGGLSEQYF. CDR3 nucleotides: TGTGCCAGCAGAAGGACAGGGGGTTTATCCGAGCAGTACTTC.

The rearrangement joins TRBV30 to TRBJ2-1; 9 bases map to TRBD2. This CDR3 spans 14 amino acids. CDR1 GTSNPN and CDR2 SVGIG come from the germline V gene (reference sequence). V dropped 8 bases and J dropped 5; count of bases not matched to a gene: 10. CDR3 nucleotide sequence: TGTGCCGGCATAGCGGGAGTAAGGAACAATGAGCAGTTCTTC. This codes for CAGIAGVRNNEQFF.

The chain carries TRBV27 and TRBJ2-5; TRBD1 matches at 10 bases. V gave up 5 bases and J gave up 5 bases; unmatched junction bases: 8. The length of the CDR3 is 15 residues. In germline, CDR1 is MNHEY, CDR2 SMNVEV (reference sequence). The CDR3 sequence is CASSPGQGWRETQYF. The CDR3 DNA sequence: TGTGCCAGCAGTCCGGGACAGGGGTGGAGGGAGACCCAGTACTTC.

This clone was picked up one time. The chain combines TRBV16 with TRBJ1-6; D gene uncertain. Germline CDR1 and CDR2: KGHSY and FQNENV. The CDR3 totals 15 residues. V was clipped by 1 base and J by 7 bases, with 11 bases between them. The CDR3, as DNA: TGTGCCAGCAGCCAATGGGAGGGATACAATTCACCCCTCCACTTT. Translated: CASSQWEGYNSPLHF. Filled out from reference TRBV16 and TRBJ1-6, the complete variable domain reads GEEVAQTPKHLVRGEGQKAKLYCAPIKGHSYVFWYQQVLKNEFKFLISFQNENVFDETGMPKERFSAKCLPNSPCSLEIQATKLEDSAVYFCASSQWEGYNSPLHFGNGTRLTVT.

For the CDR3, the DNA is TGTGCCAGCAGCACACGGACTAACACCTACGAGCAGTACTTC. The encoded protein is CASSTRTNTYEQYF. The gene calls are TRBV7-8 and TRBJ2-7; possible D gene TRBD2, 6 bases. This CDR3 spans 14 amino acids. Germline-derived CDR1 and CDR2 are SGHVS and FQNEAQ. V lost 5 bases and J 2 bases, leaving 13 bases between the germline ends.

The CDR3 DNA reads as TGCGCCAGCAGCCAAGATAGGGCGGGTTTAAGTGGGCAGTACTTC. Translating it yields CASSQDRAGLSGQYF. The chain uses TRBV4-3 and TRBJ2-7, with a tentative D call TRBD2 (5 bases). V was pared by 0 bases and J by 9 bases, with 18 bases between. Looked up from germline, CDR1 is LGHNA and CDR2 is YSLEER. This CDR3 is built from 15 residues.

The chain recombines TRBV7-6 with TRBJ1-5; 8 bases map to TRBD1. CDR1 is SGHVS and CDR2 is FNYEAQ in the germline V gene. Trimming at V came to 5 bases and at J to 6 bases, leaving 6 bases not matched to a gene. The CDR3 runs 14 residues. The CDR3 sequence is CASSRDRGGQPQHF. CDR3 sequence (DNA): TGTGCCAGCAGCCGAGACAGGGGCGGTCAGCCCCAGCATTTT. Using reference TRBV7-6 and TRBJ1-5 for the parts outside the CDR3, the full variable domain is GAGVSQSPRYKVTKRGQDVALRCDPISGHVSLYWYRQALGQGPEFLTYFNYEAQQDKSGLPNDRFSAERPEGSISTLTIQRTEQRDSAMYRCASSRDRGGQPQHFGDGTRLSIL.

The CDR3 region has the DNA TGTGCCAGCAGTTTACCCCCGACTAGCGGGGGGGAAAACATTCAGTACTTC. It yields the protein CASSLPPTSGGENIQYF. V is TRBV28 and J is TRBJ2-4; 14 bases match TRBD2. The CDR3 length is 17 residues. V shed 2 bases, J shed 5 bases, and the junction held 5 bases outside the gene matches. The V gene's germline CDR1 is MDHEN and CDR2 SYDVKM.

The chain links TRBV6-6 to TRBJ2-7, with D tentatively TRBD2 (6 bases). The CDR3 is made up of 14 amino acids. Germline CDR1 and CDR2: MNHNY and SVGAGI (reference sequence). V lost 5 bases and J lost 2, with 13 bases in between. As DNA, the CDR3 is TGTGCCAGCAGTAAAGGGACTCCTACCTACGAGCAGTACTTC. This gives the protein CASSKGTPTYEQYF.

V usage is TRBV29-1 and J usage is TRBJ2-7; D is unresolved. V was pared by 2 bases and J by 7 bases, with 9 bases between. There are 11 residues in the CDR3. Germline CDR1 SQVTM, CDR2 ANQGSEA. CDR3 sequence: CSVERLGEQYF. DNA for the CDR3: TGCAGCGTTGAAAGACTCGGGGAGCAGTACTTC.

The rearrangement joins TRBV28 to TRBJ2-1; 8 nucleotides align to TRBD1. There are 18 residues in the CDR3. Trimming cost V 1 base and J 1 base; bases outside gene matches: 9. Germline assignment: CDR1 MDHEN and CDR2 SYDVKM. The CDR3 protein is CASSLSQTGGYSYNEQFF. The CDR3 DNA follows: TGTGCCAGCAGTTTATCCCAAACAGGGGGGTATTCCTACAATGAGCAGTTCTTC.

The V gene is TRBV28, the J gene TRBJ2-1; D is possibly TRBD1 (6 bases). Germline V gene sequence: CDR1 MDHEN, CDR2 SYDVKM. Trimming cost V 7 bases and J 5 bases, with 12 bases left between them. This CDR3 has 13 amino acids. As DNA, the CDR3 is TGTGCCAGCACTGGACAGCACCACAATGAGCAGTTCTTC. Protein sequence: CASTGQHHNEQFF.

V and J are TRBV7-3 and TRBJ2-2; D not certain. Germline-derived CDR1 and CDR2 are SGHTA and FQGTGA. The CDR3 runs 13 residues. Trimming stripped 1 base from V and 4 bases from J, with 4 bases between. DNA of the CDR3: TGTGCCAGCAGCTTAAGTAGCACCGGGGAGCTGTTTTTT. Protein product: CASSLSSTGELFF.

This sequence joins TRBV11-3 and TRBJ2-7; 9 bases agree with TRBD1. Germline CDR1 is SGHNT and CDR2 is YENEEA. V lost 4 bases to trimming and J lost 0 bases; unmatched junction nucleotides: 7. The CDR3 covers 16 residues. The CDR3 nucleotides are TGTGCCAGCAGCTACGCGGGGACAGGGTTCTCCTACGAGCAGTACTTC. It codes for CASSYAGTGFSYEQYF.

The V and J genes are TRBV11-2 and TRBJ1-3; D call uncertain. V was pared by 1 base and J by 0 bases, with 7 bases between. CDR1 and CDR2 from the germline V gene are SGHAT and FQNNGV. This CDR3 contains 15 residues. DNA for the CDR3: TGTGCCAGCAGCTTAGGGCCCAGCTCTGGAAACACCATATATTTT. This gives the protein CASSLGPSSGNTIYF.

J is TRBJ2-7 and V is TRBV30, with TRBD1 as a possible D gene (6 bases). Trimming cost V 2 bases and J 0 bases, with 11 bases left between them. Germline loops: CDR1 GTSNPN, CDR2 SVGIG (reference sequence). The CDR3 runs to 14 residues. The chain's CDR3 is CAWSPDSISYEQYF. The CDR3 DNA reads TGTGCCTGGAGTCCGGACAGCATCTCCTACGAGCAGTACTTC.

The chain uses TRBV5-4 and TRBJ2-3, with 8 bases matching TRBD2. V lost 1 base and J lost 2; bases outside the gene matches: 6. Per the germline V gene, CDR1 is SGHNT and CDR2 is YYREEE (reference sequence). The CDR3 covers 16 residues. CDR3 in amino acids: CASSLLTSGLTDTQYF. The CDR3 DNA reads TGTGCCAGCAGCTTGTTAACTAGCGGCCTCACAGATACGCAGTATTTT.